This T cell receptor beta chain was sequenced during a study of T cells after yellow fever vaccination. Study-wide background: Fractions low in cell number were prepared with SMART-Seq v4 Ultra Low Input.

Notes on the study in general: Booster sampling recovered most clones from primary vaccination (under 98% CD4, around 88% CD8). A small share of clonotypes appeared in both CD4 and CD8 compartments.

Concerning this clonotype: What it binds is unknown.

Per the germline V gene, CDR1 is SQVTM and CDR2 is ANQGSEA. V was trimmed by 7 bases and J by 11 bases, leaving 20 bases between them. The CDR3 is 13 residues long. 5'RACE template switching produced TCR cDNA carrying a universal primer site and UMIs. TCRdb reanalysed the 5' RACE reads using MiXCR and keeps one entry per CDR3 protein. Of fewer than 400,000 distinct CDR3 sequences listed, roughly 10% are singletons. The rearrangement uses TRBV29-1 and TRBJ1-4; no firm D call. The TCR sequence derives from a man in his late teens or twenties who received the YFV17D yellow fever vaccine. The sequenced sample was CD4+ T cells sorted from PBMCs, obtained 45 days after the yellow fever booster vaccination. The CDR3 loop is CSASQAGESKLFF. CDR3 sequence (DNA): TGCAGCGCGAGTCAAGCCGGGGAAAGTAAACTGTTTTTT.